This T cell receptor (beta chain) stems from a study of response to subunit inactivated influenza vaccine. Study-wide results and limits: Each seasonal flu vaccination may recruit only limited new T cells, authors suggested.

This clonotype has a count of ten or more. Its specificity is not known. The germline gives CDR1 SGHAT, CDR2 FQNNGV. This CDR3 spans 16 amino acids. Trimming shortened V by 5 bases and J by 3 bases, and 18 bases separated the two germline ends. TCRdb used MiXCR to reprocess the RT-PCR reads, holding one entry per CDR3 protein. The sample has about 480,000 distinct CDR3 sequences, 13% seen once. The sequencing here drew on PBMCs from blood, taken 45 days after vaccination. The chain carries TRBV11-2 and TRBJ2-3; D may be TRBD2 (6 bases). This clonotype was sampled from a man aged 50-59 years who received an inactivated influenza vaccine. CDR3 region: CASSPGTLTETDTQYF. CDR3 DNA: TGTGCCAGCAGCCCAGGGACTCTTACGGAAACAGATACGCAGTATTTT.